Below are 11 T cell receptor delta chains sequenced from a single sample in a study of human gamma delta and Vdelta1 T cells. TCRdb ran CATT on the PCR reads. The repertoire holds approximately 6,000 delta-chain clones, with around 9% as singletons. The sequencing sample was made of naive CD27+ Vdelta1 gamma-delta T cells from blood. The receptor set was obtained from a human donor in good health.

There are a few counts of this clone. This could be a read error, since a much larger clone is one nucleotide away. Other DNA sequences in this specimen translate into the identical CDR3. V usage is TRDV1 and J usage is TRDJ1; TRDD3 agrees at 8 bases. After removal of 5 bases from V and 2 bases from J, the junction contained 25 bases not matched to a gene. There are 21 residues in the CDR3. Germline values: CDR1 TSWWSYY, CDR2 QGS. The CDR3 region has the DNA TGTGCTCTTGGGCTAGTTAGGTTACTGGGGGGAAGATCCCGTCCGACCGATAAACTCATCTTT. It yields the protein CALGLVRLLGGRSRPTDKLIF.

The V call is TRDV1, the J call TRDJ1; D might be TRDD3 (7 bases). Trimming removed 6 bases from V and 0 bases from J, with 44 bases in between. Germline CDR1 reads TSWWSYY; CDR2 reads QGS. The CDR3 is 25 amino acids. The CDR3 DNA is TGTGCTCTTGGCCTCACGAAACTTATGGGTCGTCCTACAATAGGGGGGATCCCCTACACCGATAAACTCATCTTT. Translated, it gives CALGLTKLMGRPTIGGIPYTDKLIF.

This clone was found a few times. Only one base separates this from a far larger clonotype, so it likely reflects a read error. The same CDR3 arises from other DNA sequences in this sample as well. The rearrangement links TRDV1 to TRDJ1, with 12 bases fitting TRDD3. V trimming: 5 bases; J trimming: 11 bases; junction bases outside the gene matches: 30. This CDR3 comprises 21 residues. Germline V gene data show CDR1 as TSWWSYY and CDR2 as QGS. Written as DNA, the CDR3 is TGTGCTCTTGGGTCCTTGAGCCTTTTTCCCGCCCGTACTGGGGGATACCCTAAGCTCATCTTT. Its translation: CALGSLSLFPARTGGYPKLIF.

Concerning this clone itself: A far larger clone is only one base removed, so a read error is likely. The same CDR3 arises from other DNA sequences in this sample as well. The chain links TRDV1 to TRDJ1; D possibly corresponds to TRDD3 (6 bases). The CDR3 has 18 amino acids. Germline-derived CDR1 and CDR2 are TSWWSYY and QGS. The CDR3: CALGEPPRGGGRRNKLIF. CDR3 nucleotide sequence: TGTGCTCTTGGGGAGCCTCCCCGAGGGGGGGGACGGCGTAATAAGCTCATCTTT.

Details on this clone: Other DNA variants within this sample encode the same CDR3. This chain uses TRDV2 with TRDJ1; a weak D match, TRDD3 (6 bases). The CDR3 is 12 amino acids. The V end lost 9 bases, the J end lost 9 bases, and 19 bases lay between the germline ends. The germline V gene encodes CDR1 GEAIGNYY and CDR2 EKD. In DNA form, the CDR3 reads TGTGCCAGTACTTGGGGATCGCTCCAACTCATCTTT. Its translation is CASTWGSLQLIF.

Remarks on this clone: This could be a read error, since a much larger clone is one nucleotide away. The sample carries other DNA sequences with the same CDR3. The chain combines TRDV1 with TRDJ1; possibly TRDD3 for D (5 bases). The CDR3 is 20 residues long. The germline V gene encodes CDR1 TSWWSYY and CDR2 QGS. CDR3 amino acids: CALGEPTTRGLSLHTDKLIF. As DNA, the CDR3 is TGTGCTCTTGGGGAACCTACGACCCGGGGACTTTCCCTCCACACCGATAAGCTCATCTTT.

This clone turned up a few times. The gene calls are TRDV1 and TRDJ1; D not certain. The CDR3 runs 16 residues. CDR1 and CDR2 (germline): TSWWSYY, QGS. Trimming removed 5 bases from V and 3 bases from J, with 19 bases in between. The CDR3 reads CALGPNLRSGADKLIF. The CDR3 nucleotides are TGTGCTCTTGGGCCAAACTTACGGTCAGGCGCCGATAAACTCATCTTT.

This clone was seen only a few times. Given a far larger clone just one base away, this is likely a sequencing read error. The chain links TRDV1 to TRDJ1; TRDD3 matches at 11 bases. The CDR3 extends over 21 amino acids. V was clipped by 3 bases and J by 4 bases; unmatched bases: 22. Looked up from germline, CDR1 is TSWWSYY and CDR2 is QGS. The CDR3 coding sequence is TGTGCTCTTGGGGATCACCAGGCCCTGTCTGGGGGATACTCTTTAGTCGATAAACTCATCTTT. Translated, it gives CALGDHQALSGGYSLVDKLIF.

The V gene is uncalled and the J gene is TRDJ1. The CDR3 loop spans 13 amino acids. The CDR3 DNA sequence: TGTTCCCCCCTATGGGTGATCCACCGCGGGCTCATCTTT. It translates to CSPLWVIHRGLIF.

This clone was counted between two and nine times. A read error is the likely source, as a far larger clone sits one nucleotide away. V usage is TRDV1 and J usage is TRDJ1; the match to TRDD3 covers 9 bases. The junction had 13 bases not matched to a gene; V was cut back by 5 bases and J by 0 bases. There are 18 residues in the CDR3. CDR1 TSWWSYY and CDR2 QGS come from the germline V gene. The CDR3 spells CALGWSRGYARNTDKLIF. CDR3 in DNA: TGTGCTCTTGGGTGGTCCCGGGGATACGCGAGAAACACCGATAAACTCATCTTT.

Of note for this clone: This DNA's translation and the protein TCRdb lists, from a much larger clone, do not match at residue 4, likely due to a read error; the protein shown is translated from the DNA. J is TRDJ1 and V is TRDV1; TRDD3 aligns across 8 bases. The CDR3 totals 19 residues. Germline CDR1 and CDR2: TSWWSYY and QGS. The CDR3 DNA is TGTGCTCTTAGGGAACTTCGGGCTGGGGGACGTCAGTACACCGATAAACTCATCTTT. Its protein is CALRELRAGGRQYTDKLIF.